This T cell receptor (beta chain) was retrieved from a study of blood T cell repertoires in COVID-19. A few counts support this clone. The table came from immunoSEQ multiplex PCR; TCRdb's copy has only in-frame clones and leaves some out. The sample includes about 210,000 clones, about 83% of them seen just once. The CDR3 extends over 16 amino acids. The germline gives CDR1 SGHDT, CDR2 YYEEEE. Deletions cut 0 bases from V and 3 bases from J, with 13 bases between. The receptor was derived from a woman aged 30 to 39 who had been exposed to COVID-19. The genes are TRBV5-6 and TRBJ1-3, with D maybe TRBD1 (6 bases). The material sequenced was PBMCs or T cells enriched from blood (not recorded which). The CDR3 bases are TGTGCCAGCAGCTTGGTCGCGGGGGCGCTTGGAAACACCATATATTTT. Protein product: CASSLVAGALGNTIYF.